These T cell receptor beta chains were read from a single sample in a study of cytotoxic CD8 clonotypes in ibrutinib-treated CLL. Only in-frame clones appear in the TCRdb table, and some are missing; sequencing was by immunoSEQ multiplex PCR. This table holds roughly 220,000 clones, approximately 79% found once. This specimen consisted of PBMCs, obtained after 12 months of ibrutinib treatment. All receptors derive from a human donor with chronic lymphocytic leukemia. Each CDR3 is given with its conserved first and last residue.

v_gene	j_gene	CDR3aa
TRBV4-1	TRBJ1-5	CASSHLPGQGAISNQPQHF
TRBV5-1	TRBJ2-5	CASSIGYQETQYF
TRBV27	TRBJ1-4	CASRLRGTNEKLFF
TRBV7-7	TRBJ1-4	CASGRGGSNEKLFF
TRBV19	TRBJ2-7	CASSIEDRGTYEQYF
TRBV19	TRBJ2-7	CASSLFREGEQYF
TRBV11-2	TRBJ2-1	CASSLHRGDNEQFF
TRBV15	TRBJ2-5	CATSRDRGTGGETQYF
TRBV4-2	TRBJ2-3	CASSQEGLAGGSTDTQYF
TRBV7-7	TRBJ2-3	CASSPLAGALTDTQYF
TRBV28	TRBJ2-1	CASRPRQAGDNEQFF
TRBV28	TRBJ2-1	CASSGRLHTSEQFF
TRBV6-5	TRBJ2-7	CASSYSGQSTDEQYF
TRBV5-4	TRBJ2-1	CASSLGKSSYNEQFF
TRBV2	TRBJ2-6	CASSLTALANVLTF
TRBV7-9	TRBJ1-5	CASSGDVQGQPQHF
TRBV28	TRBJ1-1	CASSRTGTPTVAFF
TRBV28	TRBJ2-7	CASSLGSSYEQYF
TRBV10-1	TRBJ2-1	CASSENTGTSIPNEQFF
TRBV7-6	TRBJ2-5	CASSLDGRGETQYF
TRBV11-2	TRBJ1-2	CASSLELYGYTF
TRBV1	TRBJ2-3	CTSSQVTSDTQYF
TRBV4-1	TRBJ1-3	CASSQEGTVSGNTIYF
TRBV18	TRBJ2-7	CASSPAGVTYEQYF
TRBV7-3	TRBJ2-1	CASSSRTGEPFF
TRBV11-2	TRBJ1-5	CASSPNTDQPQHF